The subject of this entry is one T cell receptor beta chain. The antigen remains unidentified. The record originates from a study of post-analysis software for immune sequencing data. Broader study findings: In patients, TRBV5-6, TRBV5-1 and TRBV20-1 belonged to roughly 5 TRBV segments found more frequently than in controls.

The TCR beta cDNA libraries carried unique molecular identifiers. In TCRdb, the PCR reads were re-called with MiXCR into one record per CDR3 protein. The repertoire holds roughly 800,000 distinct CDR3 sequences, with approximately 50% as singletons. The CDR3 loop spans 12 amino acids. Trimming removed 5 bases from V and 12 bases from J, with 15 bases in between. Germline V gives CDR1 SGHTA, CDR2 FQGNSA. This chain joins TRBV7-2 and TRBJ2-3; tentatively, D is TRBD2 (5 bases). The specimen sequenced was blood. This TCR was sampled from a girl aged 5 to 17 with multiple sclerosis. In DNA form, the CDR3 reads TGTGCCAGCAGCCCACCGAGGGAGCGCCAGTATTTT. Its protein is CASSPPRERQYF.